These T cell receptor beta chains were read from a single sample in a study of blood T cell dynamics during melanoma immunotherapy. Sequenced by immunoSEQ multiplex PCR; TCRdb stores in-frame clones only, minus some. The data show 10,000 to 15,000 clones, 84% seen once. The material was blood, obtained from a patient treated with checkpoint blockade. The receptor set was obtained from a human donor with melanoma. The CDR3 runs from the conserved cysteine through the conserved F or W. A D gene is named only where the DNA matches it firmly. The size entry is marked missing in some rows and otherwise reads once, few, many or a size class.

>TRBV5-1|.|TRBD1|TRBJ1-2
TGCGCCAGCAGCTTGGGACAGGGGGCTTTTGGCTACACCTTC
CASSLGQGAFGYTF
>TRBV15|.|TRBD1|TRBJ1-4
TGTGCCACCAGCAGCCGGACAGGGCAGATAAATGAAAAACTGTTTTTT
CATSSRTGQINEKLFF
>TRBV28|.|.|TRBJ1-1
TGTGCCAGCAGTTTAGTCTACGGGGGGAACACTGAAGCTTTCTTT
CASSLVYGGNTEAFF
>TRBV7-9|.|.|TRBJ1-2
TGTGCCAGCAGCGTGGGGTCCTATGGCTACACCTTC
CASSVGSYGYTF
>TRBV6-1|.|TRBD1|TRBJ1-1
TGTGCCAGCAGAGGGGACAGGGTATCTGAAGCTTTCTTT
CASRGDRVSEAFF
>TRBV2|.|.|TRBJ1-2
TGTGCCAGCAGTGGTGGGGTCGTTGTTGGCTACACCTTC
CASSGGVVVGYTF
>TRBV18|.|TRBD1|TRBJ1-1
TGTGCCAGCTCGCGCGACCCGGGACAGGGCACTGAAGCTTTCTTT
CASSRDPGQGTEAFF
>TRBV27|few|.|TRBJ2-5
TGTGCCAGCAGTCCCCCCGGAGTGAGAGAGACCCAGTACTTC
CASSPPGVRETQYF
>TRBV6-5|once|.|TRBJ2-7
TGTGCCAGCACCCGGGGGAAAGGGTACGAGCAGTACTTC
CASTRGKGYEQYF
>TRBV7-8|.|TRBD1|TRBJ2-7
TGTGCCAGCAGTCTAGGGACAGGGGCCTACGAGCAGTACTTC
CASSLGTGAYEQYF
>TRBV7-6|.|TRBD1|TRBJ1-4
TGTGCCAGCAGCACATCCGGGACAGGGGATGAAAAACTGTTTTTT
CASSTSGTGDEKLFF
>TRBV19|.|TRBD2|TRBJ2-7
TGTGCCAGTATGGGAACTGGGACTAGCGGGAGAGTTTCGTTCGACGAGCAGTACTTC
CASMGTGTSGRVSFDEQYF
>TRBV13|.|.|TRBJ1-4
TGTGCCAGCAGCTTAAGGACAGAGGTCGAAAAACTGTTTTTT
CASSLRTEVEKLFF
>TRBV11-2|once|.|TRBJ2-5
TGTGCCAGCAGCTTGAGGGGGAGACGGGAGACCCAGTACTTC
CASSLRGRRETQYF
>TRBV27|.|TRBD1|TRBJ1-1
TGTGCCAGCATCCCGGGGTCGGGGGCCCACAGGGGAAACACTGAAGCTTTCTTT
CASIPGSGAHRGNTEAFF
>TRBV28|.|.|TRBJ1-2
TGTGCCAGCAGACGGGACCCCATCTATGGCTACACCTTC
CASRRDPIYGYTF
>TRBV7-2|.|.|TRBJ2-7
TGTGCCAGCAGCTTAGTTGGGACAGAGCAGTACTTC
CASSLVGTEQYF
>TRBV5-1|.|.|TRBJ2-5
TGCGCCAGCAGCTTGGCGTCCGTGGGAGAGCAGTACTTC
CASSLASVGEQYF
>TRBV11-2|once|.|TRBJ2-1
TGTGCCAGCAGCTTTAGGGGGGATGAGCAGTTCTTC
CASSFRGDEQFF
>TRBV5-4|.|.|TRBJ2-7
TGTGCCAGCAGCTTAGAAGGGACCTACGAGCAGTACTTC
CASSLEGTYEQYF
>TRBV28|.|TRBD1|TRBJ2-7
TGTGCCAGCATTGCCAGGGGGACCTCCTACGAGCAGTACTTC
CASIARGTSYEQYF
>TRBV19|.|.|TRBJ1-4
TGTGCCAGTACCTTGAGGACTAATGAAAAACTGTTTTTT
CASTLRTNEKLFF
>TRBV29-1|once|TRBD1|TRBJ1-2
TGCAGCGTAGAGACAGGGTATGGCTACACCTTC
CSVETGYGYTF
>TRBV7-2|.|TRBD1|TRBJ1-5
TGTGCCAGCAGCTCGCCGGGACAGGGGAGCAATCAGCCCCAGCATTTT
CASSSPGQGSNQPQHF
>TRBV7-9|few|.|TRBJ1-5
TGTGCCAGCAGCCCAGATCTTGGGCCCCAGCATTTT
CASSPDLGPQHF
>TRBV5-5|.|.|TRBJ1-3
TGTGCCAGCAGCTACAGGGAGGCGCGCTCTGGAAACACCATATATTTT
CASSYREARSGNTIYF
>TRBV6-5|few|.|TRBJ2-2
TGTGCCAGCAGTTACGGAGTGGTGCGCAGCACCGGGGAGCTGTTTTTT
CASSYGVVRSTGELFF
>TRBV15|.|.|TRBJ2-5
TGTGCCACCAGCAAGAGACCAGGGAAAGTCAACAAAGAGACCCAGTACTTC
CATSKRPGKVNKETQYF
>TRBV9|.|.|TRBJ1-2
TGTGCCAGCAGCCCCACGGACAGAGACTATGGCTACACCTTC
CASSPTDRDYGYTF
>TRBV19|.|TRBD2|TRBJ2-3
TGTGCCAGTACCAGCGGGAGGGATACCACAGATACGCAGTATTTT
CASTSGRDTTDTQYF
>TRBV7-3|.|.|TRBJ2-2
TGTGCCAGCAGCAAGGGACTCCCTTACACCGGGGAGCTGTTTTTT
CASSKGLPYTGELFF
>TRBV4-2|.|TRBD2|TRBJ2-7
TGTGCCAGCAGCCAACACGTAGCGGGTAGAGCCTACGAGCAGTACTTC
CASSQHVAGRAYEQYF
>TRBV19|.|TRBD2|TRBJ2-3
TGTGCCAGTAGTAAGCAGCGGGGGGGTAGCACAGATACGCAGTATTTT
CASSKQRGGSTDTQYF
>TRBV27|.|.|TRBJ1-5
TGTGCCAGCAGTTTCGGATACTCCGAGCCCCAGCATTTT
CASSFGYSEPQHF
>TRBV19|.|.|TRBJ2-7
TGTGCCAGTAGTATAGGCGGCAGTAGAATCTACGAGCAGTACTTC
CASSIGGSRIYEQYF
>TRBV11-3|once|.|TRBJ1-1
TGTGCCAGCAGCTTAAGTAGGGCAGCGGAGGAAGCTTTCTTT
CASSLSRAAEEAFF
>TRBV28|.|TRBD1|TRBJ1-2
TGTGCCAGCAGGGCTCCCCAGGGGGCTGGCTATGGCTACACCTTC
CASRAPQGAGYGYTF
>TRBV10-2|.|.|TRBJ1-2
TGCGCCAGCAGTGAGTCGATGACCAGGGGAGAGGGCTACACCTTC
CASSESMTRGEGYTF
>TRBV7-2|.|.|TRBJ1-5
TGTGCCAGCAGCTTAGAGGCTAGCAATCAGCCCCAGCATTTT
CASSLEASNQPQHF
>TRBV30|.|.|TRBJ1-1
TGTGCCTGGATCACTTCAGGGATTAGCACTGAAGCTTTCTTT
CAWITSGISTEAFF